These T cell receptor beta chains were read from a single sample in a study of read filtering for tumor transcriptome and immune sequencing. A single record per CDR3 protein comes from TCRdb applying MiXCR to the reads. The repertoire holds around 26,000 distinct CDR3 sequences, 14% seen once, with roughly 44% in the top ten. The sequencing sample was made of a population of CD138-negative cells sorted from bone marrow. The receptors stem from a donor at least 40 years old with multiple myeloma. Both conserved end residues are part of each CDR3. The D gene is left open where the match is weak. The listing skips clone size in some rows; elsewhere it reads once, few, many or a size class.

V,J,length,size,D,DNA,CDR3
TRBV19,TRBJ2-7,15,few,TRBD2,TGTGCCAGTAGTTTTGGGACTAGCGGGATCCACGAGCAGTACTTC,CASSFGTSGIHEQYF
TRBV29-1,TRBJ2-5,19,few,-,TGCAGCGTTCGGCACAGGGTGGGGTCCCCCGGCCGCTCCCAAGAGACCCAGTACTTC,CSVRHRVGSPGRSQETQYF
TRBV6-6,TRBJ2-7,17,many,TRBD2,TGTGCCAGCAGTCATCAGACGAGGGCTAGCGGCCACTACGAGCAGTACTTC,CASSHQTRASGHYEQYF
TRBV6-4,TRBJ2-1,16,-,-,TGTGCCAGCAGTGGCGCGCCGGGACCGGGATACAATGAGCAGTTCTTC,CASSGAPGPGYNEQFF
TRBV29-1,TRBJ2-1,8,-,-,TGCAGTGCGGGTGAGCAGTTCTTC,CSAGEQFF
TRBV28,TRBJ2-7,14,many,-,TGTGCCAGCAGTTTCGTCGGGAATGCCTACGAGCAGTACTTC,CASSFVGNAYEQYF
TRBV5-1,TRBJ2-6,18,many,TRBD2,TGCGCCAGCAGCTTGGATCTAGCGGGGCGCAAGGGGGCCAACGTCCTGACTTTC,CASSLDLAGRKGANVLTF
TRBV7-9,TRBJ2-5,12,many,-,TGTGCCAGCAGCTTAAGTGGGGAGACCCAGTACTTC,CASSLSGETQYF
TRBV5-1,TRBJ2-3,14,many,-,TGCGCCAGCAGCTTGGGGGACCGGTCAGATACGCAGTATTTT,CASSLGDRSDTQYF
TRBV29-1,TRBJ2-2,16,many,TRBD2,TGCAGCGTTGGTGGGAGGGCCTGGTCGAACACCGGGGAGCTGTTTTTT,CSVGGRAWSNTGELFF
TRBV11-2,TRBJ2-7,15,many,-,TGTGCCAGCAGCCCACAACAGGGTCTTCCCTACGAGCAGTACTTC,CASSPQQGLPYEQYF
TRBV10-3,TRBJ1-1,14,many,-,TGTGCCATCGGTGCCCGGACGGCGAACACTGAAGCTTTCTTT,CAIGARTANTEAFF
TRBV18,TRBJ2-5,17,many,-,TGTGCCAGCTCCCTGGGACAAGGGGGAGGATACCAAGAGACCCAGTACTTC,CASSLGQGGGYQETQYF
TRBV4-1,TRBJ2-7,16,many,TRBD1,TGCGCCAGCAGCCAAAACACTGGGGACAGGGGCTACGAGCAGTACTTC,CASSQNTGDRGYEQYF
TRBV30,TRBJ1-2,11,many,-,TGTGCCTGGAGTTTTCAGGACGCGGGTACCTTC,CAWSFQDAGTF
TRBV9,TRBJ2-1,15,-,TRBD2,TGTGCCAGCAGCGGTAGCGGGAGTAAGCACAATGAGCAGTTCTTC,CASSGSGSKHNEQFF
TRBV19,TRBJ2-1,14,many,-,TGTGCCACTAGTATGGGAAGAACCTACAATGAGCAGTTCTTC,CATSMGRTYNEQFF
TRBV29-1,TRBJ2-1,16,many,TRBD2,TGCAGCGTCGCCCTGATAGCGGGAGGAGTTAAAAATGAGCAGTTCTTC,CSVALIAGGVKNEQFF
TRBV5-4,TRBJ2-1,13,many,-,TGTGCCAGCAGCCACATTCACAACAATGAGCAGTTCTTC,CASSHIHNNEQFF
TRBV10-1,TRBJ2-1,15,once,-,TGCGCCAGCAGTGAGTCGGCTAGCGAGATGGATGAGCAGTTCTTC,CASSESASEMDEQFF
TRBV7-8,TRBJ2-7,14,-,-,TGTGCCAGCAGCCCCCGCTGGGGAGGATACGAGCAGTACTTC,CASSPRWGGYEQYF
TRBV10-3,TRBJ2-1,14,many,TRBD2,TGTGCCTCAACCGGGGGAGGGCTCGGGAATGAGCAGTTCTTC,CASTGGGLGNEQFF
TRBV7-9,TRBJ2-6,18,few,-,TGTGCCAGCAGTCAGAGACTAGATGTTAACTCTGGGGCCAACGTCCTGACTTTC,CASSQRLDVNSGANVLTF
TRBV10-3,TRBJ1-5,13,many,-,TGTGCCATCAGTGAGTCGGGGACGCGGCCCCAGCATTTT,CAISESGTRPQHF
TRBV5-1,TRBJ2-1,16,few,-,TGCGCCAGCAGGTTGGAACCAAAGAACCATTACAATGAGCAGTTCTTC,CASRLEPKNHYNEQFF
TRBV12-3/TRBV12-4,TRBJ2-1,14,medium-sized,-,TGTGCCAGCAGTTTAGATGCGGTTTACAATGAGCAGTTCTTC,CASSLDAVYNEQFF
TRBV20-1,TRBJ2-1,16,many,TRBD2,TGCAGTTCCTACCCAGCAGCGGGAGCTGTCTACAATGAGCAGTTCTTC,CSSYPAAGAVYNEQFF
TRBV12-3/TRBV12-4,TRBJ2-7,11,many,-,TGTGCCAGCAGTTTTCAATACGAGCAGTACTTC,CASSFQYEQYF
TRBV11-2,TRBJ1-5,19,many,TRBD1,TGTGCCAGCAGCACAGGACAGGGGGCGTCTGAATTAGGCAATCAGCCCCAGCATTTT,CASSTGQGASELGNQPQHF
TRBV29-1,TRBJ2-7,12,few,-,TGCAGCACCCGAACTGGTGGGCCCGAGCAGTACTTC,CSTRTGGPEQYF
TRBV11-3,TRBJ2-1,14,many,-,TGTGCCAGCAGCAACCCTGGAAGTCACAATGAGCAGTTCTTC,CASSNPGSHNEQFF
TRBV2,TRBJ2-1,17,many,TRBD2,TGTGCCAGCAGTGAAGGTTTGGGGAGGGCCTCCTACAATGAGCAGTTCTTC,CASSEGLGRASYNEQFF
TRBV10-3,TRBJ2-1,14,many,TRBD1,TGTGCCATCAGAGAGGGACAGGGTATAATTGAGCAGTTCTTC,CAIREGQGIIEQFF
TRBV5-1,TRBJ2-1,17,many,TRBD2,TGCGCCAGCAGCTTTTCAGGACTAGCGGGCACCATTAATGAGCAGTTCTTC,CASSFSGLAGTINEQFF
TRBV2,TRBJ1-1,15,many,TRBD1,TGTGCCAGCAGTGAAAGCAGGGGGATGAACACTGAAGCTTTCTTT,CASSESRGMNTEAFF
TRBV12-3/TRBV12-4,TRBJ2-7,16,many,-,TGTGCCAGCAGTTCGAACCTCCAGGGGGGCTCGGGGGAGCAGTACTTC,CASSSNLQGGSGEQYF
TRBV10-1,TRBJ2-1,18,medium-sized,TRBD2,TGCGCCAGCAGTGAGCACACAGCGGGAGGCTCAATCTACAATGAGCAGTTCTTC,CASSEHTAGGSIYNEQFF
TRBV7-6,TRBJ2-5,15,many,-,TGTGCCAGCAGCTTCCCCCGGGAGATCCAAGAGACCCAGTACTTC,CASSFPREIQETQYF
TRBV11-2,TRBJ2-3,12,many,-,TGTGCCAGCAGCAGCTCGATCCATACGCAGTATTTT,CASSSSIHTQYF
TRBV11-2,TRBJ2-3,18,-,-,TGTGCCAGCAGCTTCCTCGGAGGGGCCAGAGGGGTCACAGATACGCAGTATTTT,CASSFLGGARGVTDTQYF
TRBV29-1,TRBJ2-7,13,many,-,TGCAGCGTTGGGCCCCATAGCTCCTACGAGCAGTACTTC,CSVGPHSSYEQYF